The T cell receptor (beta chain) under discussion was sequenced for a study of OX40 agonist ivuxolimab in advanced cancers. Using immunoSEQ multiplex PCR, the repertoire was profiled, and TCRdb retains in-frame clones only, with some absent. The sample contains more than 35,000 clones, 70% to 90% of which appear only once. Germline lookup yields CDR1 LNHDA and CDR2 SQIVND (reference sequence). CDR3 length: 18 residues. With V trimmed by 3 bases and J by 0 bases, 8 bases remained unmatched. The chain has TRBV19 and TRBJ2-6, with 7 bases identical to TRBD1. Specimen: CD4+ or CD8+ T cells sorted from blood, collected in a trial of the OX40 agonist ivuxolimab. The source is an adult with an advanced solid tumor such as melanoma, head and neck, liver or kidney cancer. Here the CDR3 DNA reads TGTGCCAGTAGTATGGGTACAGGGGCGAACTCTGGGGCCAACGTCCTGACTTTC. Protein product: CASSMGTGANSGANVLTF.